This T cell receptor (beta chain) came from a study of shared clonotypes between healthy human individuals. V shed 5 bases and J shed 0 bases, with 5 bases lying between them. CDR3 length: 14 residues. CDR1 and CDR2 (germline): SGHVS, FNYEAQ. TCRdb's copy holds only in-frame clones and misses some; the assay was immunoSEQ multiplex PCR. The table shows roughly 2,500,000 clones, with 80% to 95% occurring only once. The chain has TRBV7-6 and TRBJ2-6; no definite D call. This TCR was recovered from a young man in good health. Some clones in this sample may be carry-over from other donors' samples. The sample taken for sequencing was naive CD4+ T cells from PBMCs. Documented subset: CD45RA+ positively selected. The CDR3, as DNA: TGTGCCAGCAGCACCTACTCTGGGGCCAACGTCCTGACTTTC. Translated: CASSTYSGANVLTF.